This T cell receptor beta chain was recovered during a study of blood T cell repertoires in COVID-19. Overall study context: Spain, Italy and the United States supplied samples that represented acute and convalescent COVID-19. PBMCs, B-cell-depleted T cells, or T cells were the source of the cDNA or gDNA that made up the material.

J gave up 1 base and V 11 bases, and 11 bases lay outside the gene matches. CDR1 MDHEN and CDR2 SYDVKM come from the germline V gene. This CDR3 is 16 amino acids long. Profiled with immunoSEQ multiplex PCR; TCRdb holds only in-frame clones, not every one. The sample lists approximately 290,000 clones, around 89% occurring once. V is TRBV28 and J is TRBJ2-2, with TRBD2 matching over 9 bases. This TCR was recovered from a man in his thirties or forties with acute or convalescent COVID-19. Material for sequencing was peripheral blood. DNA of the CDR3: TGTGCCGGTGGAGCTAGCGGGACTCGGAACACCGGGGAGCTGTTTTTT. Residues: CAGGASGTRNTGELFF. Filled out from reference TRBV28 and TRBJ2-2, the complete variable domain reads DVKVTQSSRYLVKRTGEKVFLECVQDMDHENMFWYRQDPGLGLRLIYFSYDVKMKEKGDIPEGYSVSREKKERFSLILESASTNQTSMYLCAGGASGTRNTGELFFGEGSRLTVL.